In its sample, the clone carrying this TCR beta chain was seen once. The data were obtained in a study of identifying expanded T cells in peripheral blood. Assay used: immunoSEQ multiplex PCR; TCRdb lists only in-frame clones, some missing. The profile shows about 110,000 clones, roughly 90% of them singletons. The receptor's source is a person aged 18-70 years in good health. The sample was blood.

CDR3 sequence: CASSIWTGLTGELFF. The CDR3 nucleotides read TGTGCCAGCAGTATCTGGACAGGACTAACCGGGGAGCTGTTTTTT. This sequence joins TRBV28 and TRBJ2-2; D is possibly TRBD1 (7 bases). The CDR3 runs to 15 residues. Trimming shortened V by 5 bases and J by 5 bases, and 15 bases separated the two germline ends. Germline V gives CDR1 MDHEN, CDR2 SYDVKM.